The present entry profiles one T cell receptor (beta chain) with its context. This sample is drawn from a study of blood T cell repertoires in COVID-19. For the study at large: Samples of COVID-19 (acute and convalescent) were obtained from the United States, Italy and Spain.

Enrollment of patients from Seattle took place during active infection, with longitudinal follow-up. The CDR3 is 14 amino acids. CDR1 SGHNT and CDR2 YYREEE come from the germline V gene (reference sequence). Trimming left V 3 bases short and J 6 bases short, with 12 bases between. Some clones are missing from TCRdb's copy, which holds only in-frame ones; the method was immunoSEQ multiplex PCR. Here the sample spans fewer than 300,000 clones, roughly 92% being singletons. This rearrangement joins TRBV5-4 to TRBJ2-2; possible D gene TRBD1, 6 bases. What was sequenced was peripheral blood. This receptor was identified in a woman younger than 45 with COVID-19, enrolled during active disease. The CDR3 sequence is CASSSTGIPGELFF. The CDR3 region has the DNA TGTGCCAGCAGCTCCACAGGGATTCCCGGGGAGCTGTTTTTT. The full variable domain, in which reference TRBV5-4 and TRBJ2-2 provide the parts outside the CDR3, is ETGVTQSPTHLIKTRGQQVTLRCSSQSGHNTVSWYQQALGQGPQFIFQYYREEENGRGNFPPRFSGLQFPNYSSELNVNALELDDSALYLCASSSTGIPGELFFGEGSRLTVL.